The 27 T cell receptor beta chains below were found in one sample sequenced in a study of technical replicates of blood from a handful of donors. Assay: immunoSEQ multiplex PCR; the TCRdb copy retains only in-frame clones and omits some. The sample has 75,000 to 85,000 clones, about 94% seen once. Input material: T cells isolated from PBMCs. The receptors come from a human donor in good health.

The chain employs TRBV27 and TRBJ2-7; D is unclear. The V gene lost 5 bases and the J gene lost 0 bases, with 11 bases spanning the gap. The CDR3 covers 14 residues. Per germline, CDR1 MNHEY and CDR2 SMNVEV (reference sequence). The CDR3 DNA reads TGTGCCAGCAGTCTGACACTTAGCTCCTACGAGCAGTACTTC. It specifies CASSLTLSSYEQYF.

The gene calls are TRBV6-5 and TRBJ1-2, with TRBD1 matching 10 bases. The CDR3 is 14 amino acids. Germline V lookup: CDR1 MNHEY, CDR2 SVGAGI. After removal of 6 bases from V and 6 bases from J, the junction contained 7 bases not matched to a gene. The CDR3 DNA reads TGTGCCAGCAGGCTGACAGGGGGCCGTAATGGCTACACCTTC. As protein: CASRLTGGRNGYTF.

The gene calls are TRBV19 and TRBJ2-6; D possibly corresponds to TRBD2 (5 bases). From germline, CDR1 is LNHDA and CDR2 SQIVND (reference sequence). CDR3 length equals 12 residues. V lost 9 bases and J 18 bases, leaving 21 bases between the germline ends. The CDR3 here is CASTSGRYPSTF. Here the CDR3 DNA reads TGTGCCAGCACTTCGGGAAGATATCCATCGACTTTC.

With respect to this clone: Distinct nucleotide sequences in the sample also encode this CDR3. The chain couples TRBV29-1 to TRBJ1-1; D gene ambiguous. Germline V gene data show CDR1 as SQVTM and CDR2 as ANQGSEA. Trimming removed 3 bases at V and 1 base at J, with 6 bases between. The CDR3 has 12 amino acids. The CDR3: CSVDRGNTEAFF. The CDR3 nucleotides read TGCAGCGTTGACCGGGGGAACACTGAAGCTTTCTTT.

This chain joins TRBV7-9 and TRBJ2-7; 9 nucleotides line up with TRBD2. The CDR3 is made up of 14 amino acids. Germline trimming cut 5 bases from V and 7 bases from J; bases unmatched to any gene: 9. Germline values: CDR1 SEHNR, CDR2 FQNEAQ (reference sequence). The DNA of the CDR3 is TGTGCCAGCAGCCAGGGTGGACTAGCGTGGGAGCAGTACTTC. Amino acids: CASSQGGLAWEQYF.

The J gene is TRBJ1-2, the V gene TRBV19; no definite D call. In germline, CDR1 is LNHDA, CDR2 SQIVND (reference sequence). Trimming shortened V by 10 bases and J by 3 bases, and 12 bases separated the two germline ends. This CDR3 comprises 12 residues. The CDR3 region is CATSTTYYGYTF. As DNA, the CDR3 is TGTGCCACTTCGACAACCTACTATGGCTACACCTTC. Full variable domain (rest looked up from reference TRBV19 and TRBJ1-2): DGGITQSPKYLFRKEGQNVTLSCEQNLNHDAMYWYRQDPGQGLRLIYYSQIVNDFQKGDIAEGYSVSREKKESFPLTVTSAQKNPTAFYLCATSTTYYGYTFGSGTRLTVV.

The chain recombines TRBV5-6 with TRBJ1-1, with D unclear. Germline CDR1 SGHDT, CDR2 YYEEEE. Trimming stripped 0 bases from V and 6 bases from J, with 9 bases between. This CDR3 has 13 residues. CDR3 DNA sequence: TGTGCCAGCAGCTTGGAGGTGGGCGCTGAAGCTTTCTTT. It encodes CASSLEVGAEAFF.

CDR3 in amino acids: CAWSPRNRVEAFF. The CDR3 coding sequence is TGTGCCTGGAGTCCAAGAAACAGGGTTGAAGCTTTCTTT. The chain links TRBV30 to TRBJ1-1; maybe TRBD1 (6 bases). Trimming left V 2 bases short and J 7 bases short, with 14 bases between. This CDR3 is built from 13 residues. CDR1 is GTSNPN, CDR2 SVGIG, per germline (reference sequence). The full variable domain, with the rest looked up from reference TRBV30 and TRBJ1-1, is SQTIHQWPATLVQPVGSPLSLECTVEGTSNPNLYWYRQAAGRGLQLLFYSVGIGQISSEVPQNLSASRPQDRQFILSSKKLLLSDSGFYLCAWSPRNRVEAFFGQGTRLTVV.

The V and J genes are TRBV4-3 and TRBJ2-4; 7 nucleotides match TRBD2. Trimming took 0 bases from V and 9 from J; bases not matched to a gene: 11. The germline V gene encodes CDR1 LGHNA and CDR2 YSLEER. This CDR3 has 16 amino acids. The CDR3: CASSQDEGWTRAIQYF. CDR3 bases: TGCGCCAGCAGCCAAGATGAGGGGTGGACTAGAGCCATTCAGTACTTC.

V and J are TRBV4-1 and TRBJ2-7; D call uncertain. Germline V gene lookup returns CDR1 MGHRA and CDR2 YSYEKL. Trimming pared 4 bases from V and 1 base from J, leaving 14 bases between. The CDR3 covers 15 residues. CDR3 bases: TGCGCCAGCAGCCCGGTTCTCCTTTTGTCCTACGAGCAGTACTTC. Encoded protein: CASSPVLLLSYEQYF.

The chain links TRBV4-2 to TRBJ2-1; D is uncertain. Germline CDR1 LGHNA, CDR2 YNFKEQ. Trimming removed 0 bases from V and 0 bases from J, with 9 bases in between. This CDR3 region has 16 residues. CDR3 sequence: CASSQETFSSYNEQFF. The CDR3, as DNA: TGTGCCAGCAGCCAAGAGACTTTCAGCTCCTACAATGAGCAGTTCTTC.

This clone appeared a single time. The CDR3 DNA reads TGTGCCAGCAGCTTAGAACCAGGGTTAGAACCTTTCTTT. Protein sequence: CASSLEPGLEPFF. The chain couples TRBV7-8 to TRBJ1-1, with D maybe TRBD1 (5 bases). CDR1 is SGHVS, CDR2 FQNEAQ, per germline. V lost 1 base, J lost 12 bases, and 15 bases lay in between. The CDR3 contains 13 residues.

CDR3 in amino acids: CASSSDYYNEQFF. DNA of the CDR3: TGTGCCAGCAGTTCAGACTACTACAATGAGCAGTTCTTC. The rearrangement joins TRBV27 to TRBJ2-1; D is perhaps TRBD2 (5 bases). Trimming removed 4 bases from V and 3 bases from J, with 7 bases in between. The CDR3 is made up of 13 amino acids. In germline, CDR1 is MNHEY, CDR2 SMNVEV (reference sequence).

The rearrangement links TRBV10-3 to TRBJ1-5; D might be TRBD1 (5 bases). The CDR3 has 15 amino acids. V lost 4 bases and J 5 bases, leaving 15 bases between the germline ends. Germline V gene data show CDR1 as ENHRY and CDR2 as SYGVKD. The CDR3 here is CAISVEGGDYQPQHF. CDR3 nucleotides: TGTGCCATCAGTGTAGAGGGAGGGGACTATCAGCCCCAGCATTTT.

The chain combines TRBV7-8 with TRBJ1-2; TRBD1 aligns across 9 bases. V was clipped by 4 bases and J by 8 bases; unmatched bases: 5. This CDR3 contains 13 residues. Germline V gives CDR1 SGHVS, CDR2 FQNEAQ. CDR3 protein: CASSSQGARGYTF. The CDR3 DNA is TGTGCCAGCAGCTCACAGGGGGCTAGAGGCTACACCTTC.

This clone has a single count. This rearrangement joins TRBV28 to TRBJ2-7; D is perhaps TRBD1 (6 bases). This CDR3 contains 15 residues. Trimming pared 6 bases from V and 4 bases from J, leaving 19 bases between. Germline loops: CDR1 MDHEN, CDR2 SYDVKM. In nucleotides, the CDR3 is TGTGCCAGCAGACCAGACAGGTGGTCTTCTTACGAGCAGTACTTC. Its protein product is CASRPDRWSSYEQYF.

The rearrangement links TRBV2 to TRBJ2-2; D ambiguous. The CDR3 totals 10 residues. Germline V CDR1 and CDR2: SNHLY, FYNNEI. The V end was cut by 4 bases, the J end by 9 bases, with 3 bases between. The chain's CDR3 is CASSVRELFF. CDR3 bases: TGTGCCAGCAGTGTTAGGGAGCTGTTTTTT. The full variable domain, in which reference TRBV2 and TRBJ2-2 provide the parts outside the CDR3, is EPEVTQTPSHQVTQMGQEVILRCVPISNHLYFYWYRQILGQKVEFLVSFYNNEISEKSEIFDDQFSVERPDGSNFTLKIRSTKLEDSAMYFCASSVRELFFGEGSRLTVL.

V is TRBV5-4 and J is TRBJ1-2; 7 bases are shared with TRBD1. The CDR3 contains 14 residues. V trimming: 10 bases; J trimming: 3 bases; junction bases outside the gene matches: 12. Germline CDR1 reads SGHNT; CDR2 reads YYREEE (reference sequence). CDR3 loop: CAGWDSARYYGYTF. The CDR3 bases are TGTGCCGGGTGGGACAGCGCGAGATACTATGGCTACACCTTC.

The chain is built from TRBV7-8 and TRBJ2-5; 8 positions agree with TRBD2. Germline-derived CDR1 and CDR2 are SGHVS and FQNEAQ. The trim removed 6 bases at V and 4 bases at J, leaving 7 bases unmatched. The CDR3 covers 14 residues. This chain's CDR3 is CASSFRAGGETQYF. The CDR3 nucleotides read TGTGCCAGCAGTTTCAGGGCGGGGGGAGAGACCCAGTACTTC.

This clone was observed once. This sequence joins TRBV9 and TRBJ1-2, with D perhaps TRBD1 (6 bases). V dropped 3 bases and J dropped 3 bases, with 18 bases sitting between them. The CDR3 covers 16 residues. In germline, CDR1 is SGDLS, CDR2 YYNGEE. In DNA form, the CDR3 reads TGTGCCAGCAGCGGCGGTGGGGGGGCGCTTGACTATGGCTACACCTTC. Its protein is CASSGGGGALDYGYTF. The full variable domain, rest sourced from reference TRBV9 and TRBJ1-2, is DSGVTQTPKHLITATGQRVTLRCSPRSGDLSVYWYQQSLDQGLQFLIQYYNGEERAKGNILERFSAQQFPDLHSELNLSSLELGDSALYFCASSGGGGALDYGYTFGSGTRLTVV.

This chain links TRBV5-1 with TRBJ1-1; tentatively, D is TRBD1 (5 bases). Germline V gives CDR1 SGHRS, CDR2 YFSETQ. Trimming took off 2 bases at V and 3 bases at J, with 8 bases between the two ends. This CDR3 has 13 residues. Here the CDR3 DNA reads TGCGCCAGCAGCTTACCGGGGGACACTGAAGCTTTCTTT. This translates into CASSLPGDTEAFF.

This chain connects TRBV18 to TRBJ2-3, with a tentative D call TRBD1 (5 bases). In germline, CDR1 is KGHSH, CDR2 LQKENI. The CDR3 loop spans 15 amino acids. V lost 2 bases, J lost 2 bases, and 11 bases lay in between. CDR3 loop: CASSPGDRYTDTQYF. For the CDR3, the DNA is TGTGCCAGCTCACCAGGAGACAGATACACAGATACGCAGTATTTT.

The rearrangement uses TRBV5-1 and TRBJ1-1; perhaps TRBD1 as D (5 bases). In germline, CDR1 is SGHRS, CDR2 YFSETQ. Trimming pared 0 bases from V and 3 bases from J, leaving 6 bases between. The CDR3 runs 13 residues. As DNA, the CDR3 is TGCGCCAGCAGCTTGGGGGGGGACACTGAAGCTTTCTTT. It yields the protein CASSLGGDTEAFF. Full variable domain (remainder filled in from reference TRBV5-1 and TRBJ1-1): KAGVTQTPRYLIKTRGQQVTLSCSPISGHRSVSWYQQTPGQGLQFLFEYFSETQRNKGNFPGRFSGRQFSNSRSEMNVSTLELGDSALYLCASSLGGDTEAFFGQGTRLTVV.

This clone has just one count. J is TRBJ1-3 and V is TRBV5-6; 9 bases agree with TRBD1. The CDR3 is 16 amino acids. V gave up 3 bases and J gave up 0 bases; unmatched junction bases: 4. The V gene's germline CDR1 is SGHDT and CDR2 YYEEEE. DNA of the CDR3: TGTGCCAGCAGCTCCGGACAGGGGATCTCTGGAAACACCATATATTTT. It specifies CASSSGQGISGNTIYF.

The chain carries TRBV7-9 and TRBJ2-1; 7 bases align to TRBD2. From germline, CDR1 is SEHNR and CDR2 FQNEAQ (reference sequence). V shed 4 bases, J shed 6 bases, and the junction held 9 bases outside the gene matches. The CDR3 runs to 15 residues. The CDR3 is CASSSSGPRANEQFF. In nucleotides, the CDR3 is TGTGCCAGCAGCTCTAGCGGCCCAAGGGCCAATGAGCAGTTCTTC.

The chain recombines TRBV12-5 with TRBJ2-2, with D perhaps TRBD1 (6 bases). V was shortened by 8 bases and J by 1 base, with 26 bases between the two germline ends. The CDR3 is 19 amino acids. Germline CDR1 is LGHNT and CDR2 is FRNRAP. The CDR3 loop reads CASRRDIRDIGGNTGELFF. The CDR3 DNA is TGTGCTAGTAGGCGAGATATTCGGGACATCGGCGGGAACACCGGGGAGCTGTTTTTT.

The J gene is TRBJ2-1, the V gene TRBV4-1; D is possibly TRBD1 (7 bases). Trimming removed 0 bases from V and 4 bases from J, with 16 bases in between. Germline V gene lookup returns CDR1 MGHRA and CDR2 YSYEKL. The CDR3 is 17 residues long. The CDR3, as DNA: TGCGCCAGCAGCCAAGAACTGGTGGCAGGGGGGTACAATGAGCAGTTCTTC. This encodes CASSQELVAGGYNEQFF.